This T cell receptor beta chain came from a study of shared clonotypes between healthy human individuals. Points from the study as a whole: A generally larger estimated richness was seen in naive subsets than in memory subsets. Naive CD4 clonotypes overlapped across a few donors at about 5.2%.

Evenly divided among several immunoSEQ plates was the genomic DNA of each subset. Sequencing used immunoSEQ multiplex PCR; TCRdb keeps in-frame clones, though not all of them. The sample contains about 550,000 clones, over 95% of which appear only once. Note on this clone: Its antigen is currently unknown.

The naive CD8 fraction comprised CD45RO-negative cells positively selected for CCR7 and excluded terminally differentiated effector memory CD45RA+ cells. Germline CDR1 MDHEN, CDR2 SYDVKM. The CDR3 contains 16 residues. V lost 5 bases to trimming and J lost 5 bases; unmatched junction nucleotides: 11. V and J are TRBV28 and TRBJ2-5, with 10 positions matching TRBD2. Input material: naive CD8+ T cells sorted from blood. This clonotype was obtained from a woman aged 30 to 39 in good health. The CDR3 loop reads CASSTLSSGSRETQYF. The CDR3 region has the DNA TGTGCCAGCAGTACCCTATCTAGCGGGAGTAGGGAGACCCAGTACTTC.